This entry lists 13 T cell receptor beta chains sequenced from one sample in a study of blood T cell repertoires in COVID-19. The data were produced by immunoSEQ multiplex PCR, yet TCRdb's version contains in-frame clones alone and is incomplete. The sample has around 150,000 clones; about 88% are singletons. Sequencing was done on a sample of peripheral blood. The receptors stem from a human donor with COVID-19, enrolled during active disease. The donor label of this sample is uncertain.

The chain employs TRBV5-1 and TRBJ2-1, with TRBD2 matching 7 bases. V shed 0 bases, J shed 2 bases, and the junction held 2 bases outside the gene matches. Germline lookup yields CDR1 SGHRS and CDR2 YFSETQ. The CDR3 loop spans 15 amino acids. CDR3: CASSLAAGPYNEQFF. Here the CDR3 DNA reads TGCGCCAGCAGCTTGGCAGCGGGGCCCTACAATGAGCAGTTCTTC.

This clone was observed a handful of times. The chain uses TRBV18 and TRBJ1-1; D ambiguous. Trimming pared 5 bases from V and 5 bases from J, leaving 12 bases between. The CDR3 has 13 residues. From germline, CDR1 is KGHSH and CDR2 LQKENI. The CDR3 loop reads CASSTLKWTEAFF. CDR3 bases: TGTGCCAGCTCAACTTTAAAATGGACTGAAGCTTTCTTT.

The genes are TRBV29-1 and TRBJ1-5; 8 bases agree with TRBD1. The CDR3 sequence is 13 residues long. The junction had 3 bases not matched to a gene; V was cut back by 0 bases and J by 8 bases. CDR1 is SQVTM, CDR2 ANQGSEA, per germline. In DNA, the CDR3 is TGCAGCGTTGAAGAGGTGACAGGGGAGCCCCAGCATTTT. This encodes CSVEEVTGEPQHF.

The chain employs TRBV7-8 and TRBJ2-5, with 15 bases identical to TRBD2. The CDR3 is made up of 17 amino acids. The ends lost 2 bases at V and 5 bases at J; junction bases unmatched: 6. Germline CDR1 SGHVS, CDR2 FQNEAQ. The CDR3, as DNA: TGTGCCAGCAGCTTAAGGCGGACTAGCGGGAGGGGTGAGACCCAGTACTTC. This translates into CASSLRRTSGRGETQYF.

This clone was detected a few times. This chain joins TRBV18 and TRBJ2-3; the match to TRBD1 covers 7 bases. This CDR3 comprises 15 residues. V shed 5 bases, J shed 0 bases, and the junction held 5 bases outside the gene matches. Germline V lookup: CDR1 KGHSH, CDR2 LQKENI. The CDR3 region has the DNA TGTGCCAGCTCATTTCAGACAGGGAGCACAGATACGCAGTATTTT. Its translation: CASSFQTGSTDTQYF.

This clone has just one count. This chain connects TRBV4-1 to TRBJ1-2, with a tentative D call TRBD1 (6 bases). Germline V gene data show CDR1 as MGHRA and CDR2 as YSYEKL. With 0 bases removed from V and 4 bases from J, the gap between germline ends came to 9 bases. The CDR3 loop spans 14 amino acids. CDR3: CASSQDAGAYGYTF. The CDR3 DNA reads TGCGCCAGCAGCCAAGATGCAGGGGCCTATGGCTACACCTTC.

This chain joins TRBV18 and TRBJ2-1, with 9 bases fitting TRBD1. V shed 5 bases, J shed 4 bases, and the junction held 6 bases outside the gene matches. This CDR3 has 15 residues. CDR1 and CDR2 (germline): KGHSH, LQKENI. CDR3 amino acids: CASSGQGQGYNEQFF. CDR3 in DNA: TGTGCCAGCTCAGGACAGGGGCAGGGGTACAATGAGCAGTTCTTC.

The chain has TRBV7-8 and TRBJ2-3; 8 bases are shared with TRBD2. V lost 5 bases and J lost 10; bases outside the gene matches: 5. In germline, CDR1 is SGHVS, CDR2 FQNEAQ. The CDR3 sequence is 12 residues long. CDR3 coding DNA: TGTGCCAGCAGCCCGGGACTAGAGGCGCAGTATTTT. Translating it yields CASSPGLEAQYF.

The J gene is TRBJ2-2, the V gene TRBV5-4; no definite D call. The CDR3 has 16 residues. V was trimmed by 2 bases and J by 4 bases, leaving 15 bases between them. The V gene's germline CDR1 is SGHNT and CDR2 YYREEE (reference sequence). The CDR3 DNA reads TGTGCCAGCAGCTTTGGCCTTTGGGCAGCCACCGGGGAGCTGTTTTTT. Translated, it gives CASSFGLWAATGELFF. The full variable domain, in which reference TRBV5-4 and TRBJ2-2 provide the parts outside the CDR3, is ETGVTQSPTHLIKTRGQQVTLRCSSQSGHNTVSWYQQALGQGPQFIFQYYREEENGRGNFPPRFSGLQFPNYSSELNVNALELDDSALYLCASSFGLWAATGELFFGEGSRLTVL.

CDR3 bases: TGTGCCAGCTCACCCGCCAGCGGAACCTCCTCCTACAATGAGCAGTTCTTC. It yields the protein CASSPASGTSSYNEQFF. This chain joins TRBV18 and TRBJ2-1; a possible D gene is TRBD2 (5 bases). The CDR3 totals 17 residues. The germline V and J ends were trimmed by 3 bases and 0 bases, with 15 bases remaining between them. Germline values: CDR1 KGHSH, CDR2 LQKENI.

The genes are TRBV7-3 and TRBJ1-1; 10 bases are shared with TRBD1. CDR3 size: 15 residues. V lost 2 bases to trimming and J lost 3 bases; unmatched junction nucleotides: 3. Germline V gene lookup returns CDR1 SGHTA and CDR2 FQGTGA. The CDR3 reads CASSLDRGPYTEAFF. DNA of the CDR3: TGTGCCAGCAGCTTAGACAGGGGGCCTTACACTGAAGCTTTCTTT.

The chain is built from TRBV3-1 (or the pseudogene TRBV3-2) and TRBJ2-6, with D possibly TRBD2 on 6 matching bases. Germline V gene lookup returns CDR1 LGHDT and CDR2 YNNKEL (reference sequence). The CDR3 is 15 residues long. Trimming stripped 0 bases from V and 3 bases from J, with 6 bases between. The CDR3 loop is CASSQDGSGANVLTF. The CDR3 region has the DNA TGTGCCAGCAGCCAAGACGGGAGTGGGGCCAACGTCCTGACTTTC.

The chain links TRBV2 to TRBJ1-2; possible D gene TRBD1, 6 bases. The CDR3 is made up of 15 amino acids. Germline lookup yields CDR1 SNHLY and CDR2 FYNNEI. V dropped 0 bases and J dropped 8 bases, with 16 bases sitting between them. For the CDR3, the DNA is TGTGCCAGCAGTGAAGCGCTCGGGGGGGCGCAGGGCTACACCTTC. This translates into CASSEALGGAQGYTF.